Listed here are 28 T cell receptor beta chains from one sample, sequenced in a study of shared clonotypes between healthy human individuals. The assay was immunoSEQ multiplex PCR, and TCRdb's table has in-frame clones only and misses some. The sample holds millions of clones, about 92% seen once. Naive CD8 cells lacked CD45RO, underwent positive selection for CCR7 and left out terminally differentiated effector memory CD45RA+ cells. Sequenced input: naive CD8+ T cells from PBMCs. The source is a man aged 18-30 years in good health. Some clones in this sample may be carry-over from other donors' samples.

This chain joins TRBV21-1 and TRBJ2-7. TRBV21-1 is termed a pseudogene. There are 15 residues in the CDR3. DNA of the CDR3: TGTGCCAGCAGTAGAGACGGTCTGGTTGTCTACGAGCAGTACTTC. Residues: CASSRDGLVVYEQYF.

With regard to this clone: One end of the junction fails to match germline, which may point to a read error. The genes are TRBV7-2 and TRBJ1-1, with a tentative D call TRBD1 (5 bases). The CDR3 consists of 14 residues. Germline-derived CDR1 and CDR2 are SGHTA and FQGNSA. Here the CDR3 DNA reads TGCGCCAGCAGCCCCCCTCAGGGAAACACTGAAGCTTTCTTT. Its translation: CASSPPQGNTEAFF.

The chain uses TRBV6-1 and TRBJ2-4; the D is unclear. This CDR3 contains 11 residues. The V end lost 2 bases, the J end lost 6 bases, and 2 bases lay between the germline ends. CDR1 is MNHNS and CDR2 is SASEGT in the germline V gene. The CDR3 nucleotides read TGTGCCAGCAGTGAACTAAACATTCAGTACTTC. Amino acid sequence: CASSELNIQYF.

This rearrangement joins TRBV28 to TRBJ2-5; D not certain. Trimming took off 7 bases at V and 0 bases at J, with 15 bases between the two ends. Germline CDR1 is MDHEN and CDR2 is SYDVKM. The CDR3 runs to 15 residues. CDR3 amino acids: CASTSLGSYQETQYF. DNA of the CDR3: TGTGCCAGCACCTCGTTGGGGTCGTACCAAGAGACCCAGTACTTC.

The CDR3 nucleotides are TGTGCCAGTAGTATCCGGGGAGCCGGGGTCTACGAGCAGTACTTC. This gives the protein CASSIRGAGVYEQYF. J is TRBJ2-7 and V is TRBV19; weak D call: TRBD2 (5 bases). The CDR3 covers 15 residues. The V end was cut by 3 bases, the J end by 3 bases, with 15 bases between. Germline V gives CDR1 LNHDA, CDR2 SQIVND (reference sequence). Supplemented by reference TRBV19 and TRBJ2-7, the full variable domain reads DGGITQSPKYLFRKEGQNVTLSCEQNLNHDAMYWYRQDPGQGLRLIYYSQIVNDFQKGDIAEGYSVSREKKESFPLTVTSAQKNPTAFYLCASSIRGAGVYEQYFGPGTRLTVT.

This clone came up a few times. The CDR3 region has the DNA TGTGCCAGTAGGGAGAGGACCTCTGGAAACACCATATATTTT. Its protein is CASRERTSGNTIYF. The V call is TRBV19, the J call TRBJ1-3; D call uncertain. The germline gives CDR1 LNHDA, CDR2 SQIVND (reference sequence). CDR3 length equals 14 residues. The ends were cut back, 6 bases at V and 0 bases at J, with 9 bases in the middle.

The rearrangement joins TRBV7-8 to TRBJ1-2, with a possible D match to TRBD1 (6 bases). V shed 5 bases and J shed 8 bases, with 21 bases lying between them. Germline CDR1 SGHVS, CDR2 FQNEAQ. This CDR3 has 15 amino acids. CDR3 amino acids: CASSPLTGTWRGYTF. Here the CDR3 DNA reads TGTGCCAGCAGCCCTTTAACCGGGACATGGCGCGGCTACACCTTC.

J is TRBJ2-7 and V is TRBV6-5, with TRBD2 matching over 7 bases. V shed 2 bases, J shed 3 bases, and the junction held 4 bases outside the gene matches. The CDR3 has 14 amino acids. Germline assignment: CDR1 MNHEY and CDR2 SVGAGI. The CDR3 DNA is TGTGCCAGCAGTTACGTGGGGGGGGGCTACGAGCAGTACTTC. This encodes CASSYVGGGYEQYF.

The chain links TRBV19 to TRBJ1-3; 8 positions match TRBD1. Unmatched junction bases numbered 4, after V lost 5 bases and J lost 1 base. This CDR3 region has 15 residues. Per germline, CDR1 LNHDA and CDR2 SQIVND (reference sequence). In DNA form, the CDR3 reads TGTGCCAGTAGTGGTACAGGGGGATCTGGAAACACCATATATTTT. Its translation: CASSGTGGSGNTIYF. The full variable domain, completed using reference TRBV19 and TRBJ1-3, is DGGITQSPKYLFRKEGQNVTLSCEQNLNHDAMYWYRQDPGQGLRLIYYSQIVNDFQKGDIAEGYSVSREKKESFPLTVTSAQKNPTAFYLCASSGTGGSGNTIYFGEGSWLTVV.

The V call is TRBV9, the J call TRBJ2-2; perhaps TRBD2 as D (7 bases). V was clipped by 0 bases and J by 5 bases, with 11 bases between them. Per germline, CDR1 SGDLS and CDR2 YYNGEE. The CDR3 has 15 residues. CDR3 sequence reads: CASSVEGRGTGELFF. The CDR3 coding sequence is TGTGCCAGCAGCGTAGAGGGGAGGGGGACCGGGGAGCTGTTTTTT.

This rearrangement joins TRBV27 to TRBJ2-5, with D maybe TRBD2 (5 bases). This CDR3 comprises 15 residues. Germline CDR1 reads MNHEY; CDR2 reads SMNVEV (reference sequence). Trimming removed 5 bases at V and 6 bases at J, with 19 bases between. CDR3 bases: TGTGCCAGCAGTCCTACTGGTGGGAGTAGGAAGACCCAGTACTTC. Translating gives CASSPTGGSRKTQYF.

The V and J genes are TRBV6-5 and TRBJ1-5; D may be TRBD1 (5 bases). The germline V gene encodes CDR1 MNHEY and CDR2 SVGAGI. This CDR3 has 14 residues. The V end lost 5 bases, the J end lost 6 bases, and 14 bases lay between the germline ends. The CDR3, as DNA: TGTGCCAGCAGTCAAGGAGTGGGGGTTCAGCCCCAGCATTTT. Amino acids: CASSQGVGVQPQHF.

This clone was seen a handful of times. The chain employs TRBV30 and TRBJ1-1; no reliable D call. Germline assignment: CDR1 GTSNPN and CDR2 SVGIG (reference sequence). CDR3 length: 13 residues. The V end lost 4 bases, the J end lost 8 bases, and 17 bases lay between the germline ends. In DNA, the CDR3 is TGTGCCTGGATACTCTATGCGGAAACCGAAGCTTTCTTT. It yields the protein CAWILYAETEAFF.

The chain combines TRBV10-3 with TRBJ1-1; the match to TRBD1 covers 9 bases. This CDR3 contains 14 residues. From germline, CDR1 is ENHRY and CDR2 SYGVKD. The V and J ends lost 5 bases and 1 base, in that order; junction bases with no gene match: 2. The CDR3 loop is CAISLQGANTEAFF. The CDR3 nucleotides read TGTGCCATCAGTCTACAGGGGGCGAACACTGAAGCTTTCTTT.

The chain couples TRBV27 to TRBJ2-7; D possibly uses TRBD1 or TRBD2 (5 bases each). Per germline, CDR1 MNHEY and CDR2 SMNVEV (reference sequence). The length of the CDR3 is 14 residues. V shed 3 bases and J shed 4 bases, with 13 bases lying between them. CDR3 amino acids: CASSFGTRSYEQYF. The CDR3 nucleotides read TGTGCCAGCAGTTTCGGGACCCGCTCATACGAGCAGTACTTC.

The rearrangement joins TRBV28 to TRBJ2-7; TRBD1 aligns across 7 bases. Germline values: CDR1 MDHEN, CDR2 SYDVKM. CDR3 length: 17 residues. Unmatched junction bases numbered 14, after V lost 6 bases and J lost 0 bases. This chain's CDR3 is CASSLPGQDLSSYEQYF. The CDR3 nucleotides read TGTGCCAGCAGCCTACCCGGACAGGACCTGAGCTCCTACGAGCAGTACTTC.

The V gene is TRBV7-3, the J gene TRBJ2-3, with TRBD2 matching 9 bases. J gave up 4 bases and V 3 bases, and 8 bases lay outside the gene matches. CDR3 size: 16 residues. CDR1 and CDR2 from the germline V gene are SGHTA and FQGTGA. The CDR3 coding sequence is TGTGCCAGCAGCTTGCCGGTAGCGGGAGTGCCAGATACGCAGTATTTT. This codes for CASSLPVAGVPDTQYF. Looking up the rest from reference TRBV7-3 and TRBJ2-3 gives the full variable domain: GAGVSQTPSNKVTEKGKYVELRCDPISGHTALYWYRQSLGQGPEFLIYFQGTGAADDSGLPNDRFFAVRPEGSVSTLKIQRTERGDSAVYLCASSLPVAGVPDTQYFGPGTRLTVL.

This rearrangement joins TRBV5-4 to TRBJ2-3, with 9 nucleotides matching TRBD1. Germline CDR1 SGHNT, CDR2 YYREEE (reference sequence). This CDR3 has 17 residues. V dropped 5 bases and J dropped 1; count of bases not matched to a gene: 11. The CDR3, as DNA: TGTGCCAGCAGTCGTCGAGGAAGGACAGGGGGCACAGATACGCAGTATTTT. Protein: CASSRRGRTGGTDTQYF.

The V call is TRBV2, the J call TRBJ2-1; TRBD2 might be the D (5 bases). Trimming removed 3 bases at V and 10 bases at J, with 7 bases between. This CDR3 comprises 11 residues. Germline CDR1 SNHLY, CDR2 FYNNEI. The chain's CDR3 is CASSDGGEQFF. The CDR3 DNA sequence: TGTGCCAGCAGTGATGGCGGGGAGCAGTTCTTC.

This rearrangement joins TRBV28 to TRBJ1-2; D is possibly TRBD1 (6 bases). Germline CDR1 is MDHEN and CDR2 is SYDVKM. V lost 5 bases and J 6 bases, leaving 13 bases between the germline ends. The CDR3 runs 13 residues. The CDR3 is CASSGLRGHGYTF. CDR3 DNA sequence: TGTGCCAGCAGTGGCCTCAGGGGCCATGGCTACACCTTC.

J is TRBJ1-2 and V is TRBV4-1; tentative D call: TRBD1 (5 bases). Germline V gene lookup returns CDR1 MGHRA and CDR2 YSYEKL. CDR3 length equals 15 residues. V was pared by 4 bases and J by 0 bases, with 12 bases between. CDR3 DNA: TGCGCCAGCAGCCCCCGGGACGGCGCTAACTATGGCTACACCTTC. As protein: CASSPRDGANYGYTF.

This clone was seen once. The identical CDR3 is also encoded by other nucleotide sequences in the sample. The chain combines TRBV9 with TRBJ1-4, with unresolved D. V was clipped by 0 bases and J by 2 bases, with 5 bases between them. CDR3 length: 14 residues. The germline V gene encodes CDR1 SGDLS and CDR2 YYNGEE. The CDR3 DNA reads as TGTGCCAGCAGCGTAGGGGCGACTAATGAAAAACTGTTTTTT. Translated: CASSVGATNEKLFF.

J is TRBJ2-1 and V is TRBV7-3, with D perhaps assigned TRBD1 or TRBD2 (5 bases each). CDR1 is SGHTA and CDR2 is FQGTGA in the germline V gene. This CDR3 contains 15 residues. V was clipped by 6 bases and J by 0 bases, with 12 bases between them. CDR3 nucleotide sequence: TGTGCCAGCAGTTCCGGGACCACCTCCTACAATGAGCAGTTCTTC. Protein: CASSSGTTSYNEQFF.

The chain couples TRBV6-5 to TRBJ2-2; 7 positions agree with TRBD1. The CDR3 runs 15 residues. Germline-derived CDR1 and CDR2 are MNHEY and SVGAGI. J was trimmed by 6 bases and V by 10 bases; bases with no gene match: 14. This CDR3 is CATRLDRPTAGELFF. The CDR3 DNA reads TGTGCCACCAGACTGGACAGGCCTACGGCCGGGGAGCTGTTTTTT.

The rearrangement links TRBV6-6 to TRBJ1-2; 9 nucleotides agree with TRBD1. CDR3 length equals 16 residues. Unmatched junction bases numbered 10, after V lost 2 bases and J lost 6 bases. Per germline, CDR1 MNHNY and CDR2 SVGAGI (reference sequence). The CDR3 protein is CASSYPRGQGLHGYTF. The CDR3 DNA sequence: TGTGCCAGCAGTTACCCAAGGGGACAGGGATTGCATGGCTACACCTTC.

The chain couples TRBV28 to TRBJ2-7; D unclear. The CDR3 is made up of 15 amino acids. The germline V gene has CDR1 MDHEN and CDR2 SYDVKM. With 3 bases removed from V and 3 bases from J, the gap between germline ends came to 15 bases. This CDR3 reads CASSLSIGWGYEQYF. CDR3 nucleotide sequence: TGTGCCAGCAGTTTGTCGATTGGGTGGGGCTACGAGCAGTACTTC.

V gene TRBV7-6 combines with J gene TRBJ2-1, with D tentatively TRBD2 (6 bases). V dropped 5 bases and J dropped 9 bases, with 17 bases sitting between them. The CDR3 runs to 14 residues. CDR1 is SGHVS, CDR2 FNYEAQ, per germline. Here the CDR3 DNA reads TGTGCCAGCAGCCCTGCGGGAAACCTTGGTGAGCAGTTCTTC. Its protein product is CASSPAGNLGEQFF.

The chain joins TRBV30 to TRBJ2-1, with TRBD2 identical over 9 bases. There are 14 residues in the CDR3. Germline CDR1 and CDR2: GTSNPN and SVGIG (reference sequence). V was pared by 3 bases and J by 7 bases, with 7 bases of the junction left unmatched. The CDR3 region has the DNA TGTGCCTGGAGGAGAACTAGCGGGCTAAATGAGCAGTTCTTC. It encodes CAWRRTSGLNEQFF.